The 20 T cell receptor beta chains reported below all come from one sample, sequenced in a study of CD8 T cells in ankylosing spondylitis. No antigens are known for them. TCRdb used MiXCR to reprocess the 5' RACE reads, holding one entry per CDR3 protein. The sample contains some 700,000 distinct CDR3 sequences, under 20% of which appear only once. General study findings and limits: Apparently characteristic of ankylosing spondylitis blood was a TCR beta motif (roughly eight highly homologous variants).

Specimen: blood, either unsorted or a sorted T cell fraction (not recorded which). The receptors shown here come from a male donor with ankylosing spondylitis.

The V gene is TRBV7-6, the J gene TRBJ2-1; 11 bases fit TRBD2. Germline lookup yields CDR1 SGHVS and CDR2 FNYEAQ. The V gene end was trimmed by 5 bases and the J gene end by 1 base; junction bases not matched to a gene: 10. The CDR3 loop spans 18 amino acids. The CDR3 spells CASSRRVAGGLSYNEQFF. The CDR3 DNA reads as TGTGCCAGCAGCAGACGAGTAGCGGGGGGGCTATCCTACAATGAGCAGTTCTTC.

V and J are TRBV2 and TRBJ2-1; 10 nucleotides line up with TRBD1. The ends lost 6 bases at V and 9 bases at J; junction bases unmatched: 5. CDR3 size: 13 residues. The germline V gene encodes CDR1 SNHLY and CDR2 FYNNEI. CDR3 in amino acids: CASSETGGSEQFF. As DNA, the CDR3 is TGTGCCAGCAGCGAGACAGGGGGCAGTGAGCAGTTCTTC.

A few counts support this clonotype. The chain is built from TRBV28 and TRBJ2-3; 15 bases agree with TRBD2. This CDR3 comprises 20 residues. Germline-derived CDR1 and CDR2 are MDHEN and SYDVKM. The ends lost 2 bases at V and 5 bases at J; junction bases unmatched: 14. The CDR3 DNA reads as TGTGCCAGCAGTTTAAGCCCGAGGACTAGCGGGAGGGCTTTGCTAGATACGCAGTATTTT. It is translated as CASSLSPRTSGRALLDTQYF.

In regard to this clonotype: This may arise from a read error, as a much more abundant clone is one base away. The J gene is TRBJ2-3, the V gene TRBV7-3; 12 nucleotides agree with TRBD2. The CDR3 length is 14 residues. V lost 5 bases to trimming and J lost 7 bases; unmatched junction nucleotides: 4. From germline, CDR1 is SGHTA and CDR2 FQGTGA. CDR3 coding DNA: TGTGCCAGCAGCACCACTAGCGGGAGGAATACGCAGTATTTT. This encodes CASSTTSGRNTQYF.

This rearrangement joins TRBV7-6 to TRBJ2-1, with 10 bases aligning to TRBD2. The V segment lost 2 bases and the J segment 7 bases; nucleotides outside the gene matches: 5. Looked up from germline, CDR1 is SGHVS and CDR2 is FNYEAQ. This CDR3 is 15 amino acids long. CDR3 protein: CASSLTSGASNEQFF. CDR3 sequence (DNA): TGTGCCAGCAGCTTAACTAGCGGGGCTTCGAATGAGCAGTTCTTC.

The table lists this clonotype with a few counts. The genes are TRBV12-3 or TRBV12-4 and TRBJ2-2, with 11 nucleotides matching TRBD1. With 5 bases clipped from V and 6 bases from J, the junction kept 2 bases outside the gene matches. This CDR3 region has 14 residues. The DNA for the CDR3 is TGTGCCAGCAGTGGACAGGGGGCGCCCGGGGAGCTGTTTTTT. Amino acid sequence: CASSGQGAPGELFF.

This clonotype was recorded a few times. The chain couples TRBV10-3 to TRBJ1-1; D is ambiguous. The CDR3 has 13 amino acids. Germline V gene lookup returns CDR1 ENHRY and CDR2 SYGVKD. Between the trimmed V and J ends, which lost 0 bases and 8 bases, there was a span of 10 bases. CDR3 nucleotides: TGTGCCATCAGTGAGTCGATGGCGGGGGAAGCTTTCTTT. Amino acids: CAISESMAGEAFF.

The V call is TRBV21-1, the J call TRBJ1-5; TRBD1, as called in the table, went unchecked against the DNA. TRBV21-1 is a recognized pseudogene. The CDR3 has 19 amino acids. CDR3 region: CAQQLGRVREICSNQPQHF. CDR3 DNA sequence: TGTGCCCAGCAGTTGGGGCGCGTGAGGGAGATCTGTAGCAATCAGCCCCAGCATTTT.

The CDR3 spells CSARQGQNTGELFF. The CDR3 bases are TGCAGTGCTAGACAGGGCCAGAACACCGGGGAGCTGTTTTTT. The J gene is TRBJ2-2, the V gene TRBV20-1; TRBD1 is a possible D gene (5 bases). Trimming removed 2 bases from V and 1 base from J, with 8 bases in between. There are 14 residues in the CDR3. Germline assignment: CDR1 DFQATT and CDR2 SNEGSKA (reference sequence).

The rearrangement uses TRBV7-8 and TRBJ1-2; D is unresolved. Germline V gene data show CDR1 as SGHVS and CDR2 as FQNEAQ. This CDR3 spans 13 amino acids. Between the trimmed V and J ends, which lost 2 bases and 2 bases, there was a span of 6 bases. CDR3 in DNA: TGTGCCAGCAGCTTATACAGAAACTATGGCTACACCTTC. It encodes CASSLYRNYGYTF.

This chain links TRBV15 with TRBJ1-2; 7 nucleotides match TRBD1. Germline V gene sequence: CDR1 LNHNV, CDR2 YYDKDF (reference sequence). Losses at the gene ends were 5 bases for V and 3 bases for J; bases not matched to a gene: 9. This CDR3 is 15 amino acids long. The CDR3 protein is CATSEQTGHDYGYTF. The CDR3 DNA reads as TGTGCCACCAGCGAACAGACAGGGCACGACTATGGCTACACCTTC.

The rearrangement uses TRBV28 and TRBJ2-7; no clear D gene. CDR1 MDHEN and CDR2 SYDVKM come from the germline V gene. Trimming shortened V by 7 bases and J by 2 bases, and 15 bases separated the two germline ends. The CDR3 has 14 amino acids. The DNA for the CDR3 is TGTGCCAGCAATGGATGGGCAGCCCCCTACGAGCAGTACTTC. Translated: CASNGWAAPYEQYF. Full variable domain (outside the CDR3, taken from reference TRBV28 and TRBJ2-7): DVKVTQSSRYLVKRTGEKVFLECVQDMDHENMFWYRQDPGLGLRLIYFSYDVKMKEKGDIPEGYSVSREKKERFSLILESASTNQTSMYLCASNGWAAPYEQYFGPGTRLTVT.

V is TRBV5-6 and J is TRBJ2-5; no firm D call. Trimming left V 0 bases short and J 0 bases short, with 3 bases between. The germline gives CDR1 SGHDT, CDR2 YYEEEE. The CDR3 spans 13 residues. CDR3 sequence: CASSLVDQETQYF. CDR3 bases: TGTGCCAGCAGCTTGGTTGACCAAGAGACCCAGTACTTC.

This chain connects TRBV28 to TRBJ1-1, with 9 positions matching TRBD1. CDR3 length equals 17 residues. The V and J ends lost 7 bases and 1 base, in that order; junction bases with no gene match: 13. Germline loops: CDR1 MDHEN, CDR2 SYDVKM. The CDR3 region has the DNA TGTGCCAGCACCCCCCAGTCCTGGGACAGGGCGAACACTGAAGCTTTCTTT. Amino acid sequence: CASTPQSWDRANTEAFF. The full variable domain, rest sourced from reference TRBV28 and TRBJ1-1, is DVKVTQSSRYLVKRTGEKVFLECVQDMDHENMFWYRQDPGLGLRLIYFSYDVKMKEKGDIPEGYSVSREKKERFSLILESASTNQTSMYLCASTPQSWDRANTEAFFGQGTRLTVV.

This clonotype was counted ten times or more. This chain's CDR3 is CASSPRTSGSNEQYF. The CDR3 DNA follows: TGTGCCAGCAGCCCCCGGACTAGCGGGAGTAATGAGCAGTACTTC. The chain has TRBV9 and TRBJ2-7, with 13 bases matching TRBD2. The V gene's germline CDR1 is SGDLS and CDR2 YYNGEE. The CDR3 is made up of 15 amino acids. Germline trimming cut 4 bases from V and 7 bases from J; bases unmatched to any gene: 8.

The chain carries TRBV28 and TRBJ1-2, with D possibly matching TRBD1 (5 bases). Trimming took 6 bases from V and 4 from J, leaving 12 bases between them. This CDR3 is built from 13 residues. CDR1 and CDR2 (germline): MDHEN, SYDVKM. CDR3 sequence reads: CASSRDRTYGYTF. For the CDR3, the DNA is TGTGCCAGCAGCCGTGACAGAACCTATGGCTACACCTTC.

The chain carries TRBV20-1 and TRBJ2-1; D possibly corresponds to TRBD1 (6 bases). CDR3 length equals 15 residues. V was clipped by 5 bases and J by 4 bases, with 18 bases between them. Germline lookup yields CDR1 DFQATT and CDR2 SNEGSKA (reference sequence). The CDR3 sequence is CSADAGTSPYNEQFF. The CDR3 DNA sequence: TGCAGTGCTGACGCCGGGACATCCCCTTACAATGAGCAGTTCTTC.

The sample holds a few counts of this clonotype. This chain links TRBV6-8 with TRBJ2-3; TRBD2 agrees at 11 bases. The CDR3 has 15 residues. J gave up 2 bases and V 7 bases, and 5 bases lay outside the gene matches. Germline CDR1 is MNHGY and CDR2 is SAAAGT. As DNA, the CDR3 is TGTGCCAGCAACCAGGGACTAGCGGACACAGATACGCAGTATTTT. It codes for CASNQGLADTDTQYF.

This clonotype was picked up a small number of times. V gene TRBV7-3 combines with J gene TRBJ2-3; 12 bases map to TRBD2. CDR3 length: 17 residues. V shed 1 base and J 2 bases; nucleotides not matched to a gene: 4. Germline V gene lookup returns CDR1 SGHTA and CDR2 FQGTGA. The CDR3 reads CASSLIGTSGSTDTQYF. CDR3 in DNA: TGTGCCAGCAGCTTAATAGGGACTAGCGGGTCCACAGATACGCAGTATTTT.

There are a few counts of this clonotype. This chain links TRBV10-3 with TRBJ1-5; 7 bases are shared with TRBD1. This CDR3 spans 17 amino acids. The junction had 10 bases not matched to a gene; V was cut back by 4 bases and J by 1 base. Germline V gives CDR1 ENHRY, CDR2 SYGVKD. CDR3 nucleotides: TGTGCCATCAGTGCGGGCAGGGGGGATATCAGCAATCAGCCCCAGCATTTT. Translated: CAISAGRGDISNQPQHF.